This T cell receptor beta chain is drawn from a study of beta chain features in type 1 diabetes. V was pared by 6 bases and J by 5 bases, with 10 bases between. The CDR3 extends over 12 amino acids. Germline-derived CDR1 and CDR2 are ENHRY and SYGVKD. One heparinised draw, averaging roughly 0.12 L, was taken per donor. Notes on the study in general: In type 1 diabetes patients, VDJ junctions had fewer insertions; deletions at these junctions were more frequent. In comparison with healthy donors, patients had naive, central memory and Treg TCRB repertoires that appeared more similar. In every one of the four CD4+ subsets, TCRB CDR3s were moderately but significantly shorter in Type 1 diabetes patients.

Of the isolated RNA, all was reverse transcribed, and so the sequenced material was expressed TCRB transcripts. Libraries were prepared by immunoSEQ multiplex PCR; TCRdb keeps only in-frame clonotypes and omits some of them. The sample includes 130,000 to 150,000 clones, around 50% of them seen just once. As for this clone: Its antigen remains unidentified.

Sequenced input: Tregs from blood. The clonotype comes from a man aged 18 to 35 in good health. The chain carries TRBV10-3 and TRBJ1-2; a possible D gene is TRBD1 (6 bases). The CDR3 DNA reads TGTGCCATCAGGAGGACAGAGTATGGCTACACCTTC. Its protein is CAIRRTEYGYTF.